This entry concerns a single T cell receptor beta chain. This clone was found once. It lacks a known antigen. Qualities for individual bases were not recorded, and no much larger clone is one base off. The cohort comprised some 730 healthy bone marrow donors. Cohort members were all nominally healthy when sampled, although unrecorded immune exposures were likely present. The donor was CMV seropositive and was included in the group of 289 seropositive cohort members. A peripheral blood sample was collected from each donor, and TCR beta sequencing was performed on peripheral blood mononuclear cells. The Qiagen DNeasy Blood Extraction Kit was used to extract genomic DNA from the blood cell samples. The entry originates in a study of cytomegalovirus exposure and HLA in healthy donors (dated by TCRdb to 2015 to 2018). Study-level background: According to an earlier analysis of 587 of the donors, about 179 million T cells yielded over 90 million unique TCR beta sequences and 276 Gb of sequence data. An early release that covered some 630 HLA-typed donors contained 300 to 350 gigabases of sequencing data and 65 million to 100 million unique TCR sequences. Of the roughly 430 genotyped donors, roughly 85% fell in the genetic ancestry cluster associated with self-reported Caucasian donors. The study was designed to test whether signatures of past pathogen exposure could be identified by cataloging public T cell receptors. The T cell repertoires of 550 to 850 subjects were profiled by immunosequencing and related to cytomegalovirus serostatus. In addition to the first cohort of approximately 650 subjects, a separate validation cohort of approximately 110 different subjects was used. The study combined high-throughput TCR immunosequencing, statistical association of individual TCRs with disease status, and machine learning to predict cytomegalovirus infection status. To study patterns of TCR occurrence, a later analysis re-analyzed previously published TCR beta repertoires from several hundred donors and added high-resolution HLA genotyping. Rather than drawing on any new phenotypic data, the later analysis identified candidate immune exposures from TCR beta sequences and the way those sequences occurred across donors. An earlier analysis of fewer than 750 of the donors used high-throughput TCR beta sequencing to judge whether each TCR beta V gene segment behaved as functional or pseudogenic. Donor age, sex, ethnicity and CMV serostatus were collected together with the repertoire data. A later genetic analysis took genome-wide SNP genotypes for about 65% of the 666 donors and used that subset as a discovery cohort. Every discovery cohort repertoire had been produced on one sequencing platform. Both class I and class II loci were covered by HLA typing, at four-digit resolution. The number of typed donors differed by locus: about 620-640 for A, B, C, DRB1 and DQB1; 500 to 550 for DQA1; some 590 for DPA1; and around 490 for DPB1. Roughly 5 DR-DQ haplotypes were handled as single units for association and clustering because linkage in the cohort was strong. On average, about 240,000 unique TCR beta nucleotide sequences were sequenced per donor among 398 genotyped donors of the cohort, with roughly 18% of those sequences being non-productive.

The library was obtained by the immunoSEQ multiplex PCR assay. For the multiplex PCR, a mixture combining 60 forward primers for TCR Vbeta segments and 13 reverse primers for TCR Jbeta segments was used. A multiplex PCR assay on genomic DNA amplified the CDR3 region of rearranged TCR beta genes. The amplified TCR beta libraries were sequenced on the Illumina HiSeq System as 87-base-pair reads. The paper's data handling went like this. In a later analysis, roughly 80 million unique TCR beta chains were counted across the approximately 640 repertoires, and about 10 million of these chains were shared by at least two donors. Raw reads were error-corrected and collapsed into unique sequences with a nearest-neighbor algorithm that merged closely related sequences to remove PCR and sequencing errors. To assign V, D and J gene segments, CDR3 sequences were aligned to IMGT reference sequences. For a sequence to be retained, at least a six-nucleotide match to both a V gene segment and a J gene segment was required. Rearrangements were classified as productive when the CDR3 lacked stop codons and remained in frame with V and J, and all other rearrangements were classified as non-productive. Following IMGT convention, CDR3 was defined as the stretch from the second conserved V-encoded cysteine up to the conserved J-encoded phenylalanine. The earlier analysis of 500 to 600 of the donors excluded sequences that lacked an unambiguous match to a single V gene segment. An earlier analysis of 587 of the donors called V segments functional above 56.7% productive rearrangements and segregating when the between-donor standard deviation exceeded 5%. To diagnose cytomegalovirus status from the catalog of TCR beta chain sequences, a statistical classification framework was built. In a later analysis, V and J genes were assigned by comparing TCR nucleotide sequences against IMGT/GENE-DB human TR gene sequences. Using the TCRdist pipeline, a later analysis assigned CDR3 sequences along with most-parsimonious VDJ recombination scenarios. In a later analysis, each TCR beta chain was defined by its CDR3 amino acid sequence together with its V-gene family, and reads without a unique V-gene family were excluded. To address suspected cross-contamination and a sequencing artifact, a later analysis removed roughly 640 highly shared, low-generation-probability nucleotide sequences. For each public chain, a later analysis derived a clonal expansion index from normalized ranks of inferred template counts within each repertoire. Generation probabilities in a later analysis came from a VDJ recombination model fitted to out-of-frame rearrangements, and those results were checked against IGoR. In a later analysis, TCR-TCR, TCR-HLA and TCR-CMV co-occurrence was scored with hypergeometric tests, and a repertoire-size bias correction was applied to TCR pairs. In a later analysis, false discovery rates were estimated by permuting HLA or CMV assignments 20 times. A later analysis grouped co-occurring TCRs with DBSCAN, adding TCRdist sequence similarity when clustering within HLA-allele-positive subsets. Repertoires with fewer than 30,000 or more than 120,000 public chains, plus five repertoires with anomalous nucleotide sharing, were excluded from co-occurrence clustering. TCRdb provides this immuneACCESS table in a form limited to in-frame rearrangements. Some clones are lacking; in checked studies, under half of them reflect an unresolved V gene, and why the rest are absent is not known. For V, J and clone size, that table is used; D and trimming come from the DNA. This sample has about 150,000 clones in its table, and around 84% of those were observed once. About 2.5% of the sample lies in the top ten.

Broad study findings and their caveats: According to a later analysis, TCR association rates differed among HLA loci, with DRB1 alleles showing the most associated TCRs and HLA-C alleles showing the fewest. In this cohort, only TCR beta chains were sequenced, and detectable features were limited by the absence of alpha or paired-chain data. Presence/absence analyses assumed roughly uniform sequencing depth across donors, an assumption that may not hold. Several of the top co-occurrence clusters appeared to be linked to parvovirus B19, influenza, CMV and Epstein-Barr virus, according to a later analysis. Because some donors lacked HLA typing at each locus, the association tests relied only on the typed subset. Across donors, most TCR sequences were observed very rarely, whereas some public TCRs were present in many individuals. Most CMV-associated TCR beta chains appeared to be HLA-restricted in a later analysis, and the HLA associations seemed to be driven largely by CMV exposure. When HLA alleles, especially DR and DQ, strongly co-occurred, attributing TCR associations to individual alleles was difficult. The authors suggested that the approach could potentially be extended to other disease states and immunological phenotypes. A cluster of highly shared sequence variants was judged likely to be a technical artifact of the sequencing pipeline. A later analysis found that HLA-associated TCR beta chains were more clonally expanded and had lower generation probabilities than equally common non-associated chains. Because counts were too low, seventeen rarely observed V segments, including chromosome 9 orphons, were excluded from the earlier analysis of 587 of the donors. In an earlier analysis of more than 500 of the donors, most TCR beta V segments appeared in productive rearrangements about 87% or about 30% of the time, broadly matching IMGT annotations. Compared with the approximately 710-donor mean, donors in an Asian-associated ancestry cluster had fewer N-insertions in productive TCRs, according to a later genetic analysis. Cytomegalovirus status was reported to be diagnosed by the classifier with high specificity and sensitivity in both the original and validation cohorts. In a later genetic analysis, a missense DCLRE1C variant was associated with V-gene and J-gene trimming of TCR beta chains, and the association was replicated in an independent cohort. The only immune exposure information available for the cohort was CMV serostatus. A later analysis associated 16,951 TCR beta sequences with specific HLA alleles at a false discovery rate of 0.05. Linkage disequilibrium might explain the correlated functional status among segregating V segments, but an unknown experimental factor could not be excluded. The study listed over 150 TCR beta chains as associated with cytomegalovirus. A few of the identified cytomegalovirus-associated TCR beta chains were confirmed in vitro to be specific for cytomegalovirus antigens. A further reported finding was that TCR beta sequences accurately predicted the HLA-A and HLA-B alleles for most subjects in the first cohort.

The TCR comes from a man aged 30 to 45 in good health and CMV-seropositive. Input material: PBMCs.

The DNA sequence is given as TGTGCCAGCAGTTCCGGGACAGGGTCGTCCTACGAGCAGTACGTC. This yields the protein CASSSGTGSSYEQYV. Rearrangement joined TRBV5-4 to TRBJ2-7, with 9 bases in between that match TRBD1. Trimmed from V: 5 bases; trimmed from J: 1 base; junction bases lacking a gene match: 7. Reading from cysteine to valine, the CDR3 counts 15 amino acids. Kept here is only the CDR3 DNA, which spans 45 bases and is read in frame from base 1. Via the germline V gene (reference sequence), CDR1 is SGHNT and CDR2 YYREEE.